This TCR beta chain was captured by sequencing in a study of shared clonotypes between healthy human individuals. Germline CDR1 reads LNHNV; CDR2 reads YYDKDF (reference sequence). The CDR3 extends over 13 amino acids. The V gene lost 8 bases and the J gene lost 2 bases, with 11 bases spanning the gap. Method: immunoSEQ multiplex PCR; TCRdb's copy keeps in-frame clones and lacks some. The data contain some 1,900,000 clones, just under 95% of them singletons. CD8 cells classed as naive were CD45RO-negative and positively selected for CCR7, excluding terminally differentiated effector memory CD45RA+ cells.

This chain joins TRBV15 and TRBJ2-3; no firm D call. The clonotype was recovered from a man aged 18 to 30 in good health. Sequencing used naive CD8+ T cells sorted from blood. CDR3 sequence (DNA): TGTGCCACCCGAGACGGAAACACAGATACGCAGTATTTT. This sequence encodes CATRDGNTDTQYF.